The T cell receptor (beta chain) described here comes from a study of cytomegalovirus exposure and HLA in healthy donors. At collection, donors were nominally healthy, but unrecorded immune exposures were probable. Study results and caveats: CMV serostatus was the only immune exposure information that was available.

The count of this clone is one. Its matching antigen is unknown. Trimming removed 4 bases from V and 2 bases from J, with 10 bases in between. The CDR3 extends over 13 amino acids. Germline loops: CDR1 SQVTM, CDR2 ANQGSEA. Primers included in the PCR were 60 Vbeta and 13 Jbeta primers. The assay was immunoSEQ multiplex PCR, and TCRdb's table has in-frame clones only and misses some. The sample lists 80,000 to 100,000 clones, about 77% occurring once. The sequenced sample consisted of PBMCs. The receptor was derived from a man aged 35 to 55 in good health and CMV-seronegative. The chain is built from TRBV29-1 and TRBJ2-3; TRBD1 might be the D (6 bases). The CDR3 DNA reads TGCAGCGTTGTAACAGGGTCCACAGATACGCAGTATTTT. Protein sequence: CSVVTGSTDTQYF.